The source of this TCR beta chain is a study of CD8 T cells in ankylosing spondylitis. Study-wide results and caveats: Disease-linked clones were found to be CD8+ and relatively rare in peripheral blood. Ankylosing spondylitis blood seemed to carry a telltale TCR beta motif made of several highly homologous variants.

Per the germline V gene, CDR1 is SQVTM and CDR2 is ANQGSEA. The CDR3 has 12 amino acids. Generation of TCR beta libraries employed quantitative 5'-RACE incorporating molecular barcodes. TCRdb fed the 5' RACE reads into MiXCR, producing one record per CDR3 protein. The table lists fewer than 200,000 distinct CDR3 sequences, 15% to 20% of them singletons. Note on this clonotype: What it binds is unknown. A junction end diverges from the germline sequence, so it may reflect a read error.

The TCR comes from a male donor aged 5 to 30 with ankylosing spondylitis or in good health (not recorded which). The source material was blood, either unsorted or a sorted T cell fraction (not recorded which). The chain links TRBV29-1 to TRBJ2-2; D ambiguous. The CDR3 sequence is CSAEQSPGELFF. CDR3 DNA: TGCAGCGCTGAACAGAGCCCCGGGGAGCTGTTTTTT.